The entry that follows covers one T cell receptor beta chain sequence. This sample was included in a study of regulatory T cells in long-lasting Graves disease. Germline V gives CDR1 MNHNS, CDR2 SASEGT. The CDR3 contains 16 residues. Time point specified: persistent/refractory GD, antithyroid drugs over 5 years with positive TRAb. The TCR library was prepared using RNA isolated from PBMCs. HTBI primers from iRepertoire and Arm-PCR of CDR3 regions yielded the TCR beta libraries. One entry per CDR3 protein, called by TCRdb with MiXCR from the multiplex PCR reads. The sample shows more than 300,000 distinct CDR3 sequences, roughly 20% of them seen only once.

The chain employs TRBV6-1 and TRBJ2-5; TRBD2 agrees at 13 bases. The J call may be faulty, since TRBJ2-1 better matches the DNA end. This TCR was recovered from a woman in her forties with Graves disease. The sample in question was peripheral blood mononuclear cells (PBMCs), obtained when the disease was refractory, from a patient treated with antithyroid drugs. CDR3 protein: CASQGGGTSGNYEQFF. CDR3 bases: TGTGCCAGCCAAGGCGGGGGGACTAGCGGGAATTATGAGCAGTTCTTC.